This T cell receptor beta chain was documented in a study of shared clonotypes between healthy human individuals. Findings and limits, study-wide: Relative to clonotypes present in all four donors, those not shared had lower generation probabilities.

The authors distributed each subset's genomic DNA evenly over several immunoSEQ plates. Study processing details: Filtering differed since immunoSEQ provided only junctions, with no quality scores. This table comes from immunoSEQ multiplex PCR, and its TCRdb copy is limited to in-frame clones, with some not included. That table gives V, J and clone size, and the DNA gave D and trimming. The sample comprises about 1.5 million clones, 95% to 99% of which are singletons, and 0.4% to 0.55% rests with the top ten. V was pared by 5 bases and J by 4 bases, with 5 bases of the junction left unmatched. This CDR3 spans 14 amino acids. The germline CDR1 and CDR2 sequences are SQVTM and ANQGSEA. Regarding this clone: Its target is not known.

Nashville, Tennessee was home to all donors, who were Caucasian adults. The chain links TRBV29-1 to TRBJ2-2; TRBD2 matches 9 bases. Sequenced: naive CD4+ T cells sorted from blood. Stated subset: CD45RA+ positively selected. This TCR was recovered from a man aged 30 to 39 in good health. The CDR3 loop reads CSVRREGPTGELFF. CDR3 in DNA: TGCAGCGTTCGGCGGGAGGGCCCCACCGGGGAGCTGTTTTTT.